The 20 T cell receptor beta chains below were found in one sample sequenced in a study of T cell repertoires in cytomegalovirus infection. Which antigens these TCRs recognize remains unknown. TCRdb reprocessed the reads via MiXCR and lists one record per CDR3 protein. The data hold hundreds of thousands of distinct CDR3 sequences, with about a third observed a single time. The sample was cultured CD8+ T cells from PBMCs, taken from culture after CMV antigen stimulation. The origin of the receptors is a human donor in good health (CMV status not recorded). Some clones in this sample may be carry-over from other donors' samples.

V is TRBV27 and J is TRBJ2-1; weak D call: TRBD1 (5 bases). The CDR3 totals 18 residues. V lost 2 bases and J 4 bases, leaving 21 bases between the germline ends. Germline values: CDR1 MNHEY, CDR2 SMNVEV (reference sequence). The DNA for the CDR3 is TGTGCCAGCAGTTTAATAGGGTTTGGGCTAGGGGTATACAATGAGCAGTTCTTC. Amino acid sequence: CASSLIGFGLGVYNEQFF.

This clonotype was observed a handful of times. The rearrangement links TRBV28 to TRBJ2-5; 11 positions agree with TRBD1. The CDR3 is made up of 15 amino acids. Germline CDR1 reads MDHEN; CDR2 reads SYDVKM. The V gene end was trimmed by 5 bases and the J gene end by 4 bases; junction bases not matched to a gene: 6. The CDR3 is CASSQGQGGRETQYF. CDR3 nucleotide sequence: TGTGCCAGCAGTCAGGGACAGGGGGGGAGAGAGACCCAGTACTTC. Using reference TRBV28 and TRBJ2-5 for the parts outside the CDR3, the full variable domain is DVKVTQSSRYLVKRTGEKVFLECVQDMDHENMFWYRQDPGLGLRLIYFSYDVKMKEKGDIPEGYSVSREKKERFSLILESASTNQTSMYLCASSQGQGGRETQYFGPGTRLLVL.

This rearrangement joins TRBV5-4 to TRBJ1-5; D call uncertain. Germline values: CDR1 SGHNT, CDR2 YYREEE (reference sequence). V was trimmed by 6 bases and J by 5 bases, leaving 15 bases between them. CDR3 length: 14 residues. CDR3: CASTEAPEDQPQHF. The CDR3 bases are TGTGCCAGCACCGAAGCTCCGGAAGATCAGCCCCAGCATTTT.

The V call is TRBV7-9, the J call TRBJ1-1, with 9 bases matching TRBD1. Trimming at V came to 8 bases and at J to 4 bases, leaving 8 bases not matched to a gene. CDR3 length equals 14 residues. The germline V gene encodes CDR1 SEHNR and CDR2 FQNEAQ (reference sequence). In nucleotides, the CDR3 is TGTGCCAGCTTAGCCCCGGACAGGGGCACTGAAGCTTTCTTT. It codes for CASLAPDRGTEAFF.

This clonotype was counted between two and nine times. CDR3 sequence (DNA): TGTGCCAGCATCTTTACCGGGACCCCTCCGGGGGAGCAGTTCTTC. This encodes CASIFTGTPPGEQFF. The V call is TRBV7-9, the J call TRBJ2-1; D is perhaps TRBD1 or TRBD2 (5 bases each). The CDR3 is 15 amino acids. Deletions cut 7 bases from V and 10 bases from J, with 23 bases between. The germline V gene has CDR1 SEHNR and CDR2 FQNEAQ (reference sequence).

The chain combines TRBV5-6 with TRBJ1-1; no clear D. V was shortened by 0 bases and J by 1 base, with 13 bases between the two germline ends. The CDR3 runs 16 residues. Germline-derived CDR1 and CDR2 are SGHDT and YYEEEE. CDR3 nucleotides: TGTGCCAGCAGCTTGGCCTTGGGCAGAAGGAACACTGAAGCTTTCTTT. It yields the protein CASSLALGRRNTEAFF.

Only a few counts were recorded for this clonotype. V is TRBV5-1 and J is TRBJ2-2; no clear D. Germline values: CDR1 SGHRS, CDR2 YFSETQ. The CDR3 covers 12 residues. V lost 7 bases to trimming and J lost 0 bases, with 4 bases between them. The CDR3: CASPTNTGELFF. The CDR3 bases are TGCGCCAGCCCAACGAACACCGGGGAGCTGTTTTTT.

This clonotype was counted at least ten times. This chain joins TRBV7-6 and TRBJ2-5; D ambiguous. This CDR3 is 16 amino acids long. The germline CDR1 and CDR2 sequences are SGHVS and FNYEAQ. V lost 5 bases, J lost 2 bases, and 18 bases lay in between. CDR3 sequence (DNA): TGTGCCAGCAGCCAATCGTCCGAAGGGCTTCAAGAGACCCAGTACTTC. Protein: CASSQSSEGLQETQYF.

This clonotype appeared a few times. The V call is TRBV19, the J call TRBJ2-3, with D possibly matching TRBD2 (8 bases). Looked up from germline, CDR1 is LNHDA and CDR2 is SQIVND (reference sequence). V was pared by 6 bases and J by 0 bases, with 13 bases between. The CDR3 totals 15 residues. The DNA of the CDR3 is TGTGCCAGTAGCCGGGAGGGGGCTAGCACAGATACGCAGTATTTT. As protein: CASSREGASTDTQYF.

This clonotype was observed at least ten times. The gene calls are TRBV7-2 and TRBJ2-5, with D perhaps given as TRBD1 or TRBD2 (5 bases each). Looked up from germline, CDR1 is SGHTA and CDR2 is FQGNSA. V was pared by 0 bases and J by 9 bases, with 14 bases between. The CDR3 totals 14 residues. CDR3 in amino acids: CASSLALGEGPQYF. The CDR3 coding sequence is TGTGCCAGCAGCTTAGCCCTGGGCGAGGGGCCCCAGTACTTC. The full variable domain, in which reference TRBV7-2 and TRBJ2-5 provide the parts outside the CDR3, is GAGVSQSPSNKVTEKGKDVELRCDPISGHTALYWYRQSLGQGLEFLIYFQGNSAPDKSGLPSDRFSAERTGGSVSTLTIQRTQQEDSAVYLCASSLALGEGPQYFGPGTRLLVL.

The CDR3 region has the DNA TGCAGTGCTAGAGATCGGGCAGGGGAGGGCAACTATGGCTACACCTTC. It is translated as CSARDRAGEGNYGYTF. J is TRBJ1-2 and V is TRBV20-1; a possible D gene is TRBD1 (6 bases). This CDR3 is built from 16 residues. V gave up 0 bases and J gave up 2 bases, with 16 bases separating them. CDR1 DFQATT and CDR2 SNEGSKA come from the germline V gene (reference sequence).

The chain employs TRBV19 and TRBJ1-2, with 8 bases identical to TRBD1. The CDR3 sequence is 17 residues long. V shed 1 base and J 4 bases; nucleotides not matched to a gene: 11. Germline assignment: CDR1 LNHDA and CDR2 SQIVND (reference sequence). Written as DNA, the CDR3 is TGTGCCAGTAGTATAGCCCTAATGACAGGGGACCGCTATGGCTACACCTTC. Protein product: CASSIALMTGDRYGYTF.

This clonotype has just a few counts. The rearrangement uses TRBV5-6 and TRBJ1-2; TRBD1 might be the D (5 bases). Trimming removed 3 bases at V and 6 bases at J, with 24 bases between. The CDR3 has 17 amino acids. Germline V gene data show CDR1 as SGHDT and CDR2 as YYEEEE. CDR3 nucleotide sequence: TGTGCCAGCAGCTCAGGACCCTCCCGGTTGGGGCGAGATGGCTACACCTTC. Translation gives CASSSGPSRLGRDGYTF.

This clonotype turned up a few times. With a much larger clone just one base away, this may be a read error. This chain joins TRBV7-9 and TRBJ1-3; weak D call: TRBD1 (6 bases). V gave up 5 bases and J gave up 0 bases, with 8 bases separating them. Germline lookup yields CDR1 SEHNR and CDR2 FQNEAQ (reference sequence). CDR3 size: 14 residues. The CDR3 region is CASSRTDSGNTIYF. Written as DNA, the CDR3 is TGTGCCAGCAGCCGGACAGACTCTGGAAACACCATATATTTT.

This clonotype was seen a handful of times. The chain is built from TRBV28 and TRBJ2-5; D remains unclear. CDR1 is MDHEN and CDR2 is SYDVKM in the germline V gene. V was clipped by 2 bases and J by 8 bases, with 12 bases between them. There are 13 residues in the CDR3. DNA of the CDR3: TGTGCCAGCAGTTTAGATAGTCTTCTCACCCAGTACTTC. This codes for CASSLDSLLTQYF.

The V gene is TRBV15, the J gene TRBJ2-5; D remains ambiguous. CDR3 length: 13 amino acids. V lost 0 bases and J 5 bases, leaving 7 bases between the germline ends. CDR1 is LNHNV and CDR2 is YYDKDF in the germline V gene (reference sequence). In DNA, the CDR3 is TGTGCCACCAGCAGAGAGTTTTGGGAGACCCAGTACTTC. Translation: CATSREFWETQYF. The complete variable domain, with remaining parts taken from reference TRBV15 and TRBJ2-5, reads DAMVIQNPRYQVTQFGKPVTLSCSQTLNHNVMYWYQQKSSQAPKLLFHYYDKDFNNEADTPDNFQSRRPNTSFCFLDIRSPGLGDTAMYLCATSREFWETQYFGPGTRLLVL.

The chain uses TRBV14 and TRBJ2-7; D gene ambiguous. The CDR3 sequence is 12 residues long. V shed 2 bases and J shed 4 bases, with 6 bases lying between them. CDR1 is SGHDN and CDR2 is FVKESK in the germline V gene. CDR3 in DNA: TGTGCCAGCAGCCAAATTATTTACGAGCAGTACTTC. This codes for CASSQIIYEQYF. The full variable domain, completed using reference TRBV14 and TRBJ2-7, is EAGVTQFPSHSVIEKGQTVTLRCDPISGHDNLYWYRRVMGKEIKFLLHFVKESKQDESGMPNNRFLAERTGGTYSTLKVQPAELEDSGVYFCASSQIIYEQYFGPGTRLTVT.

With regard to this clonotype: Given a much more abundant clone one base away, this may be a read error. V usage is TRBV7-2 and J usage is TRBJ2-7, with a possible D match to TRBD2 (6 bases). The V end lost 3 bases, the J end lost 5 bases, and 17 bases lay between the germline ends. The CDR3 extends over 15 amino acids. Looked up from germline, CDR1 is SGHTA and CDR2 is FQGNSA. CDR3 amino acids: CASSFMGLFGNEQYF. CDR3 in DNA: TGTGCCAGCAGCTTTATGGGACTGTTTGGGAACGAGCAGTACTTC.

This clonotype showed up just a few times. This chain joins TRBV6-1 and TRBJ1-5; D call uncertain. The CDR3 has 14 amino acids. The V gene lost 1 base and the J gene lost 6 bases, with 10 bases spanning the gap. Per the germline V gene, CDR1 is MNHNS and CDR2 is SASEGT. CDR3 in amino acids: CASSEVRESQPQHF. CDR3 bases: TGTGCCAGCAGTGAAGTAAGGGAAAGTCAGCCCCAGCATTTT.

The CDR3 loop is CASSYSTFRDTQYF. Written as DNA, the CDR3 is TGTGCCAGCAGTTATTCGACCTTTCGAGATACGCAGTATTTT. This chain links TRBV6-2 or TRBV6-3 with TRBJ2-3; D not resolved. V was trimmed by 3 bases and J by 5 bases, leaving 12 bases between them. The CDR3 runs to 14 residues. Per germline, CDR1 MNHEY and CDR2 SVGEGT.